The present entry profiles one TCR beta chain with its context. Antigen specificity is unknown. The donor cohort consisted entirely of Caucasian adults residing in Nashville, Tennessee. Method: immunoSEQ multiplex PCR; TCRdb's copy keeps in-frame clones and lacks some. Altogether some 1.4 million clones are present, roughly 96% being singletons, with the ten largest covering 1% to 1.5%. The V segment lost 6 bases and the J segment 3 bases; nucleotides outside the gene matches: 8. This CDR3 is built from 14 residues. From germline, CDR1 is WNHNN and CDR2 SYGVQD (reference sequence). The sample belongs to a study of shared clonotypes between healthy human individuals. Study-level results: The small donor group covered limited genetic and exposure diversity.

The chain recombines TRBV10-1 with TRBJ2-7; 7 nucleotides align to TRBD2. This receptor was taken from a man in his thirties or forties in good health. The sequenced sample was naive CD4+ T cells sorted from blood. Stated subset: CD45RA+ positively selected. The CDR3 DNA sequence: TGCGCCAGCAGATTAGGGGAGGGGATCTACGAGCAGTACTTC. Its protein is CASRLGEGIYEQYF.